The 20 T cell receptor beta chains below were found in one sample sequenced in a study of CD8 T cells in ankylosing spondylitis. Points from the study as a whole: A TCR beta motif of 8 or 9 highly homologous variants appeared characteristic of ankylosing spondylitis blood.

These TCRs are of unknown antigen specificity. MiXCR, applied by TCRdb to the 5' RACE reads, yields one record per CDR3 protein. This sample carries fewer than 400,000 distinct CDR3 sequences, 20% to 25% of them seen once, and the ten largest clones take about 16%. Material: blood, either unsorted or a sorted T cell fraction (not recorded which). The receptors originated from a male donor with ankylosing spondylitis.

This clonotype has only a few counts. V is TRBV5-6 and J is TRBJ2-5, with D maybe TRBD2 (5 bases). The CDR3 runs 14 residues. V shed 0 bases and J shed 2 bases, with 8 bases lying between them. CDR1 and CDR2 from the germline V gene are SGHDT and YYEEEE. The CDR3 protein is CASSLVRGQETQYF. The CDR3 DNA sequence: TGTGCCAGCAGCTTGGTTCGGGGTCAAGAGACCCAGTACTTC. Drawing the rest from reference TRBV5-6 and TRBJ2-5, the complete variable domain is DAGVTQSPTHLIKTRGQQVTLRCSPKSGHDTVSWYQQALGQGPQFIFQYYEEEERQRGNFPDRFSGHQFPNYSSELNVNALLLGDSALYLCASSLVRGQETQYFGPGTRLLVL.

The gene calls are TRBV4-1 and TRBJ1-3; weak D call: TRBD1 (6 bases). The germline V gene has CDR1 MGHRA and CDR2 YSYEKL. This CDR3 comprises 17 residues. The V and J ends lost 0 bases and 3 bases respectively, with 15 bases between them. CDR3 in amino acids: CASSQDPVGGLGNTIYF. The CDR3 nucleotides are TGCGCCAGCAGCCAAGATCCGGTTGGGGGGCTTGGAAACACCATATATTTT.

This clonotype was detected a few times. The chain recombines TRBV12-3 or TRBV12-4 with TRBJ1-6, with D hard to call. The CDR3 runs to 12 residues. V gave up 4 bases and J gave up 8 bases, with 6 bases separating them. CDR3 bases: TGTGCCAGCAGTTCTTTCGATTCACCCCTCCACTTT. This encodes CASSSFDSPLHF.

This clonotype was recorded at least ten times. J is TRBJ2-2 and V is TRBV7-6; 9 nucleotides match TRBD1. The germline V gene encodes CDR1 SGHVS and CDR2 FNYEAQ. The CDR3 is 15 residues long. J lost 6 bases, V lost 5 bases, and 7 bases had no gene match. The CDR3: CASSRTGGQAGELFF. The CDR3 region has the DNA TGTGCCAGCAGCCGAACAGGGGGCCAAGCCGGGGAGCTGTTTTTT.

The V gene is TRBV18, the J gene TRBJ2-1; a weak D match, TRBD2 (6 bases). CDR1 is KGHSH, CDR2 LQKENI, per germline. This CDR3 is 17 amino acids long. V shed 4 bases and J shed 2 bases, with 18 bases lying between them. The CDR3 protein is CASSLATGTSTYNEQFF. DNA for the CDR3: TGTGCCAGCTCACTCGCCACCGGGACTTCTACCTACAATGAGCAGTTCTTC.

This chain links TRBV12-5 with TRBJ2-1; D not certain. The CDR3 runs 12 residues. Looked up from germline, CDR1 is LGHNT and CDR2 is FRNRAP. V was pared by 5 bases and J by 6 bases, with 8 bases between. CDR3 in amino acids: CASGRRGNEQFF. The CDR3 region has the DNA TGTGCTAGTGGTAGGAGAGGCAATGAGCAGTTCTTC.

The DNA for the CDR3 is TGCGCCAGCAGCTGGGACGAGACAGGGGCGGCTGAAGCTTTCTTT. The encoded protein is CASSWDETGAAEAFF. The chain recombines TRBV5-1 with TRBJ1-1, with 8 bases fitting TRBD1. Germline CDR1 reads SGHRS; CDR2 reads YFSETQ. V shed 3 bases, J shed 6 bases, and the junction held 10 bases outside the gene matches. There are 15 residues in the CDR3.

The CDR3 loop reads CASSRQNKYNEQFF. In DNA form, the CDR3 reads TGTGCCAGCAGCCGACAAAATAAATACAATGAGCAGTTCTTC. The gene calls are TRBV5-5 and TRBJ2-1; D not certain. CDR1 and CDR2 (germline): SGHKS, YYEKEE (reference sequence). CDR3 length: 14 amino acids. With 4 bases removed from V and 4 bases from J, the gap between germline ends came to 12 bases.

V is TRBV20-1 and J is TRBJ2-5, with D perhaps TRBD1 (6 bases). Trimming took 6 bases from V and 3 from J, leaving 14 bases between them. Per the germline V gene, CDR1 is DFQATT and CDR2 is SNEGSKA (reference sequence). CDR3 size: 13 residues. CDR3 in amino acids: CSANGQTEETQYF. DNA of the CDR3: TGCAGTGCCAACGGACAGACCGAAGAGACCCAGTACTTC.

In this sample, this clonotype turned up a few times. The V and J genes are TRBV3-1 and TRBJ2-1, with 10 bases matching TRBD2. CDR1 and CDR2 (germline): LGHDT, YNNKEL (reference sequence). Trimming removed 6 bases from V and 6 bases from J; junction bases left unmatched: 8. The CDR3 length is 15 residues. In nucleotides, the CDR3 is TGTGCCAGCAGGCACAGCGGGAGGGCCCCCAATGAGCAGTTCTTC. As protein: CASRHSGRAPNEQFF.

This clonotype was picked up a small number of times. The rearrangement links TRBV7-3 to TRBJ2-1; 10 bases are a match to TRBD2. The germline V gene has CDR1 SGHTA and CDR2 FQGTGA. The CDR3 extends over 15 amino acids. Unmatched junction bases numbered 12, after V lost 7 bases and J lost 9 bases. CDR3 in DNA: TGTGCCAGCACCCCGACCCCGATAGCGGGAGGTGAGCAGTTCTTC. It yields the protein CASTPTPIAGGEQFF.

In its sample, this clonotype was seen a few times. The chain couples TRBV12-3 or TRBV12-4 to TRBJ1-2; D ambiguous. This CDR3 spans 14 amino acids. V was pared by 5 bases and J by 0 bases, with 10 bases between. The CDR3 bases are TGTGCCAGCAGTCAGAGACCGTCTAACTATGGCTACACCTTC. This gives the protein CASSQRPSNYGYTF.

This clonotype was counted between two and nine times. V and J are TRBV12-3 or TRBV12-4 and TRBJ2-7; no firm D call. The CDR3 sequence is 14 residues long. V was pared by 1 base and J by 3 bases, with 10 bases between. CDR3 protein: CASSLGRSLYEQYF. The CDR3 bases are TGTGCCAGCAGTTTAGGCAGAAGTCTCTACGAGCAGTACTTC.

This sequence joins TRBV7-2 and TRBJ1-1; D not certain. CDR3 length equals 13 residues. Germline V lookup: CDR1 SGHTA, CDR2 FQGNSA. V dropped 5 bases and J dropped 4 bases, with 11 bases sitting between them. The CDR3 loop reads CASSKIFRTEAFF. CDR3 coding DNA: TGTGCCAGCAGCAAAATTTTTCGCACTGAAGCTTTCTTT.

V and J are TRBV2 and TRBJ2-2; D is uncertain. V dropped 1 base and J dropped 1 base, with 10 bases sitting between them. This CDR3 is 16 amino acids long. In germline, CDR1 is SNHLY, CDR2 FYNNEI. The CDR3 sequence: CASSEDDIENTGELFF. The CDR3 DNA reads as TGTGCCAGCAGTGAAGACGACATCGAGAACACCGGGGAGCTGTTTTTT.

The chain combines TRBV11-1 with TRBJ2-1, with D perhaps matching TRBD2 (5 bases). This CDR3 is 14 amino acids long. Trimming pared 0 bases from V and 4 bases from J, leaving 7 bases between. From germline, CDR1 is SGHAT and CDR2 FQDESV (reference sequence). The CDR3 sequence: CASSLAGVYNEQFF. The CDR3 DNA reads as TGTGCCAGCAGCTTAGCGGGAGTTTACAATGAGCAGTTCTTC.

This clonotype was observed a few times. The gene calls are TRBV20-1 and TRBJ2-7, with D possibly being TRBD2 (6 bases). This CDR3 is built from 15 residues. The V gene's germline CDR1 is DFQATT and CDR2 SNEGSKA (reference sequence). V was clipped by 3 bases and J by 0 bases, with 15 bases between them. The CDR3 spells CSAREGLATSYEQYF. CDR3 nucleotides: TGCAGTGCTAGGGAGGGGCTAGCGACCTCCTACGAGCAGTACTTC.

The chain recombines TRBV5-1 with TRBJ2-2, with 8 bases matching TRBD2. V dropped 4 bases and J dropped 1; count of bases not matched to a gene: 6. Per germline, CDR1 SGHRS and CDR2 YFSETQ. CDR3 size: 16 residues. DNA of the CDR3: TGCGCCAGCAGCCGGACTAGCCTAAAGAACACCGGGGAGCTGTTTTTT. This encodes CASSRTSLKNTGELFF.

The V gene is TRBV9, the J gene TRBJ2-1; 8 bases agree with TRBD1. Germline V gene lookup returns CDR1 SGDLS and CDR2 YYNGEE. The V segment lost 3 bases and the J segment 8 bases; nucleotides outside the gene matches: 10. This CDR3 spans 15 amino acids. CDR3 in amino acids: CASSGGDRYTDEQFF. The CDR3 coding sequence is TGTGCCAGCAGCGGAGGGGACAGGTACACAGATGAGCAGTTCTTC.

The rearrangement joins TRBV2 to TRBJ2-3; 12 bases fit TRBD2. V shed 6 bases and J 3 bases; nucleotides not matched to a gene: 7. Germline lookup yields CDR1 SNHLY and CDR2 FYNNEI. This CDR3 is built from 16 residues. The chain's CDR3 is CASRKTSGRTTDTQYF. As DNA, the CDR3 is TGTGCCAGCAGAAAAACTAGCGGGAGGACTACAGATACGCAGTATTTT.